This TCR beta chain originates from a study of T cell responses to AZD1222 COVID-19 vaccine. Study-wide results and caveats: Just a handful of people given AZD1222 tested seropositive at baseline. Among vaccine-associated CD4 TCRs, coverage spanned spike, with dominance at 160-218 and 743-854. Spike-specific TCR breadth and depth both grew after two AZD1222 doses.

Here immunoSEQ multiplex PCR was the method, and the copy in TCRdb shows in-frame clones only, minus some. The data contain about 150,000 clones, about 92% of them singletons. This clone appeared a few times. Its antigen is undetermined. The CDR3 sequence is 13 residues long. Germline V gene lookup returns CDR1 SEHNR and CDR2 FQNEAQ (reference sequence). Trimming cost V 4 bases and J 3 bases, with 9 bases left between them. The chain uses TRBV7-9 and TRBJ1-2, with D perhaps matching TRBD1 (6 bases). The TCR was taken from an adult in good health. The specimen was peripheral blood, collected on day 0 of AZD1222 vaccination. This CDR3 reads CASSSRTDYGYTF. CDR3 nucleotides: TGTGCCAGCAGCTCAAGGACAGACTATGGCTACACCTTC.